The clone carrying this T cell receptor (beta chain) has only a few counts. Its antigen is not identified. Germline CDR1 and CDR2: KGHSH and LQKENI. Between the trimmed V and J ends, which lost 2 bases and 1 base, there was a span of 11 bases. The CDR3 length is 15 residues. The isolated RNA, all of it, was reverse transcribed, so expressed TCRB transcripts were what got sequenced. TCRdb keeps only in-frame clones here, not all; method: immunoSEQ multiplex PCR. The sample holds about 160,000 clones, roughly 9% seen once. The sample originates from a study of beta chain features in type 1 diabetes. General study results and limits: Type 1 diabetes patients had TCRB CDR3s that were shorter (moderately but significantly so) in all four CD4+ subsets. Within patients, naive, central memory and Treg TCRB repertoires seemed more similar than within healthy donors.

This clonotype was obtained from a woman between 25 and 40 years old with type 1 diabetes. Sequenced input: central memory CD4+ T cells from blood. The chain uses TRBV18 and TRBJ1-1; D is unclear. The CDR3 is CASSPYQEGNTEAFF. As DNA, the CDR3 is TGTGCCAGCTCACCATATCAGGAAGGGAACACTGAAGCTTTCTTT.